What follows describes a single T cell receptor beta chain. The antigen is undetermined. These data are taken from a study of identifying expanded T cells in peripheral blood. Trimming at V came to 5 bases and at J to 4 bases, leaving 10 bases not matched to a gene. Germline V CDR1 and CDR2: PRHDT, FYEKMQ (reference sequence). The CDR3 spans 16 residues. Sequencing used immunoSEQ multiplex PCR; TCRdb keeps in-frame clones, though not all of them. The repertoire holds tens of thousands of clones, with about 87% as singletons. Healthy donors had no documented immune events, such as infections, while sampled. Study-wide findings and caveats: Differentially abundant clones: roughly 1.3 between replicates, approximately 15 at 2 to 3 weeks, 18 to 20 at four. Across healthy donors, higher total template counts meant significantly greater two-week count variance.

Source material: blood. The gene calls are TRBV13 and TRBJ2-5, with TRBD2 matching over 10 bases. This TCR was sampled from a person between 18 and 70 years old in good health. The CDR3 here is CASSLGPGLARETQYF. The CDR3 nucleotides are TGTGCCAGCAGCCTCGGACCGGGACTAGCGCGAGAGACCCAGTACTTC.